This T cell receptor beta chain was identified in a study of cytomegalovirus exposure and HLA in healthy donors. Findings and caveats of the study: Within the approximately 130 validation repertoires, first-cohort TCR clusters tended to co-occur, according to a later analysis. Cytomegalovirus-associated TCR beta chains were listed, numbering some 170. Cytomegalovirus status was reportedly diagnosed by the classifier with high specificity and sensitivity. Most TCR sequences showed up rarely, but some public TCRs showed up in many donors.

Concerning this clone: Its antigen is unidentified.

Germline V gene data show CDR1 as SGHVS and CDR2 as FQNEAQ. The V and J ends lost 5 bases and 3 bases, in that order; junction bases with no gene match: 9. The CDR3 is 17 amino acids. This table comes from immunoSEQ multiplex PCR, and its TCRdb copy is limited to in-frame clones, with some not included. The sample lists 170,000 or so clones; 80% to 85% were seen once. This clonotype was obtained from a young woman in good health and CMV-seropositive. The J gene is TRBJ2-5, the V gene TRBV7-8, with TRBD2 matching 13 bases. Source material: PBMCs. The DNA of the CDR3 is TGTGCCAGCAGCCCGTATACCGGGACTAGCGGGAAAGAGACCCAGTACTTC. It yields the protein CASSPYTGTSGKETQYF.